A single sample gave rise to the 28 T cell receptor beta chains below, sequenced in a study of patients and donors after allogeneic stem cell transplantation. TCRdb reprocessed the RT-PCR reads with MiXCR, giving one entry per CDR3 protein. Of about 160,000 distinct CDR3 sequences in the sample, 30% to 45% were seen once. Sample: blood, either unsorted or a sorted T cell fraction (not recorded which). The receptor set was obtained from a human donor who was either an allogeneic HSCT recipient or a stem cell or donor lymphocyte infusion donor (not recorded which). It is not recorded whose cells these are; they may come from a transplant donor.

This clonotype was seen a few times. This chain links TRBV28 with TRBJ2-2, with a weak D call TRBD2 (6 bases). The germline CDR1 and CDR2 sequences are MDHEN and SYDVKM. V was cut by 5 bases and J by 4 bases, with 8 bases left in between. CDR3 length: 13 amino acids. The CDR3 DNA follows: TGTGCCAGCAGTCGGGACTTCACCGGGGAGCTGTTTTTT. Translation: CASSRDFTGELFF. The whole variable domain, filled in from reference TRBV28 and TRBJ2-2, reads DVKVTQSSRYLVKRTGEKVFLECVQDMDHENMFWYRQDPGLGLRLIYFSYDVKMKEKGDIPEGYSVSREKKERFSLILESASTNQTSMYLCASSRDFTGELFFGEGSRLTVL.

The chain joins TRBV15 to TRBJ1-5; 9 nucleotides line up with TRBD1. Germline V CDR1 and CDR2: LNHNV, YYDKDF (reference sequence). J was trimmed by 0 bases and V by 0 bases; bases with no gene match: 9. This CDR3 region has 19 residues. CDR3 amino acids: CATSRDGTGLQYSNQPQHF. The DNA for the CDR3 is TGTGCCACCAGCAGAGATGGGACAGGGCTACAATATAGCAATCAGCCCCAGCATTTT.

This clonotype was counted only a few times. The DNA for the CDR3 is TGTGCCAGCGTGGGACAGGGGGCCAATGAGCAGTTCTTC. It is translated as CASVGQGANEQFF. The rearrangement links TRBV28 to TRBJ2-1; 12 bases fit TRBD1. The length of the CDR3 is 13 residues. Germline assignment: CDR1 MDHEN and CDR2 SYDVKM. The V segment lost 8 bases and the J segment 6 bases; nucleotides outside the gene matches: 2.

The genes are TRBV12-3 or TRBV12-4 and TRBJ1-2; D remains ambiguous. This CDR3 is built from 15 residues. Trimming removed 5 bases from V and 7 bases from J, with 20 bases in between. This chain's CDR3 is CASSPVPALLAGYTF. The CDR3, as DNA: TGTGCCAGCAGTCCCGTTCCGGCCCTCCTTGCTGGCTACACCTTC.

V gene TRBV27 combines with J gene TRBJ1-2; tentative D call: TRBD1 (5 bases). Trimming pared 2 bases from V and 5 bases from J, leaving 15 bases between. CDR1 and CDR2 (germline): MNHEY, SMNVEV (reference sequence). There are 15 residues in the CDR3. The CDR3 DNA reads TGTGCCAGCAGTTTAGTGGCCAGGGCGCTATATGGCTACACCTTC. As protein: CASSLVARALYGYTF.

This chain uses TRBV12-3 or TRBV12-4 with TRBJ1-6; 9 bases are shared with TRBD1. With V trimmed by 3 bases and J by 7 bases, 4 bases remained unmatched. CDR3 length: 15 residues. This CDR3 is CASSFGQGQNSPLHF. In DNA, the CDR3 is TGTGCCAGCAGTTTCGGACAGGGGCAGAATTCACCCCTCCACTTT.

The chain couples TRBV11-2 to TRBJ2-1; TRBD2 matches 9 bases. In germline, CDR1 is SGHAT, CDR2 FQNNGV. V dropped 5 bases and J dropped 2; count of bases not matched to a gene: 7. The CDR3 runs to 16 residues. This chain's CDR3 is CASSASGAFPYNEQFF. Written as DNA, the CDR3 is TGTGCCAGCAGCGCTAGCGGGGCATTCCCCTACAATGAGCAGTTCTTC.

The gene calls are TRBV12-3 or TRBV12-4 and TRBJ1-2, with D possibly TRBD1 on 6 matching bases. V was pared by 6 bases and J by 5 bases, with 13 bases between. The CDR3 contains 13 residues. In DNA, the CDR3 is TGTGCCAGCAGCTTACAGGGAGGGTATGGCTACACCTTC. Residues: CASSLQGGYGYTF.

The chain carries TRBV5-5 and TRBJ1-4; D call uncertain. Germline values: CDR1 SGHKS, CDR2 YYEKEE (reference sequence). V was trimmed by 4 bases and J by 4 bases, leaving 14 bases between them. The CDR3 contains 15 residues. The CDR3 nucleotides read TGTGCCAGCAGCCCCTACGGTTCACTTAATGAAAAACTGTTTTTT. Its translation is CASSPYGSLNEKLFF.

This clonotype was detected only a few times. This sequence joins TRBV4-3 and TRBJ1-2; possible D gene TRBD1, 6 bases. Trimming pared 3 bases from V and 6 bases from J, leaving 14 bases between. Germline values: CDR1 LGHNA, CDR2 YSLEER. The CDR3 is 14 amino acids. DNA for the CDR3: TGCGCCAGCAGCCAGGCAGGGGAAGGAGATGGCTACACCTTC. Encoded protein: CASSQAGEGDGYTF.

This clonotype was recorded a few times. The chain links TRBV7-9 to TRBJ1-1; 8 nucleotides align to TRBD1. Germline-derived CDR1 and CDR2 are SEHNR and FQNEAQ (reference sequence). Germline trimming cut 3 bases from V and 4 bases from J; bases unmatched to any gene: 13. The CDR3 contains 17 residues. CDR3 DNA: TGTGCCAGCAGCTTCCCATATAATCCCGGACAGGGCACTGAAGCTTTCTTT. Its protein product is CASSFPYNPGQGTEAFF.

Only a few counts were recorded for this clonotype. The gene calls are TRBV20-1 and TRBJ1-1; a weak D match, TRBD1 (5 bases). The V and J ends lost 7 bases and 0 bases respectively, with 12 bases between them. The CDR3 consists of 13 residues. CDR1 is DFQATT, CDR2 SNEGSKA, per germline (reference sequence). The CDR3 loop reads CSVPTELNTEAFF. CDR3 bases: TGCAGTGTCCCGACAGAGTTGAACACTGAAGCTTTCTTT.

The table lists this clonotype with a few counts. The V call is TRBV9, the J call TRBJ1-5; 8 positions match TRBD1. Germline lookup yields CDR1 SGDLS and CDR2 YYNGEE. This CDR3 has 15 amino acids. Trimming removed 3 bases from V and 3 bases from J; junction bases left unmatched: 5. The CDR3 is CASSGGTGHNQPQHF. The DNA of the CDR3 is TGTGCCAGCAGCGGAGGGACAGGCCACAATCAGCCCCAGCATTTT.

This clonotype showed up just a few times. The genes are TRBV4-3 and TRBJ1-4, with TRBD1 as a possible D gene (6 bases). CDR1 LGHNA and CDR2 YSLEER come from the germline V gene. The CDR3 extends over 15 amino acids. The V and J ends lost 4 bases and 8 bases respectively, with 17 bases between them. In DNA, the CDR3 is TGCGCCAGCAGCCGCTCAGGGGCGACGCGAGAAAAACTGTTTTTT. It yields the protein CASSRSGATREKLFF.

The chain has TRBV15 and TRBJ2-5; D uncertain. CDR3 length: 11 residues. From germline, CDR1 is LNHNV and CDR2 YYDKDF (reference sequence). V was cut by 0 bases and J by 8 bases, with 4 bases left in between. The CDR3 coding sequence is TGTGCCACCAGCAGAGAGGGAACCCAGTACTTC. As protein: CATSREGTQYF. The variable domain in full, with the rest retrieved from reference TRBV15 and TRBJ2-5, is DAMVIQNPRYQVTQFGKPVTLSCSQTLNHNVMYWYQQKSSQAPKLLFHYYDKDFNNEADTPDNFQSRRPNTSFCFLDIRSPGLGDTAMYLCATSREGTQYFGPGTRLLVL.

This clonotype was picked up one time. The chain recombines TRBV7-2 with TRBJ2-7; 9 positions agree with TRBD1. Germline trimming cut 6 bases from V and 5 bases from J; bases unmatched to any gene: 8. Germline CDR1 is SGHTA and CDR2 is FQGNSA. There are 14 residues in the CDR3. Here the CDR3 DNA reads TGTGCCAGCAGTTCCGGGACAGGGAGAAACGAGCAGTACTTC. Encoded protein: CASSSGTGRNEQYF.

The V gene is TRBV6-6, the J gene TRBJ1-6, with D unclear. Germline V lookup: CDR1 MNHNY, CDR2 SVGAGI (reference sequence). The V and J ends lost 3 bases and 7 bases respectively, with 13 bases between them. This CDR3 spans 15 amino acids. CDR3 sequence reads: CASSYGPLLNSPLHF. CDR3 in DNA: TGTGCCAGCAGTTATGGCCCTCTTCTCAATTCACCCCTCCACTTT.

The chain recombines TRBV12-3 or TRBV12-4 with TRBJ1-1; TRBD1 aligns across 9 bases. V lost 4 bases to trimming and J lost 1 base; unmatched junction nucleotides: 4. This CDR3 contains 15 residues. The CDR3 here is CASSSRTGENTEAFF. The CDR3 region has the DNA TGTGCCAGCAGTTCTAGGACAGGGGAGAACACTGAAGCTTTCTTT.

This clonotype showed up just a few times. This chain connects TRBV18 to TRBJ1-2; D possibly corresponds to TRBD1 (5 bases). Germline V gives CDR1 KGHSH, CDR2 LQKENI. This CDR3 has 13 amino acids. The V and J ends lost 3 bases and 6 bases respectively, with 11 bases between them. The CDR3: CASSPGDLHGYTF. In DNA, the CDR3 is TGTGCCAGCTCACCGGGGGACCTTCATGGCTACACCTTC.

The CDR3 here is CASSLSLGPTEAFF. The CDR3 DNA sequence: TGTGCCAGCAGTCTTAGTCTGGGGCCAACTGAAGCTTTCTTT. V and J are TRBV12-3 or TRBV12-4 and TRBJ1-1; the D gene is possibly TRBD1 (5 bases). V lost 5 bases and J 5 bases, leaving 15 bases between the germline ends. The CDR3 contains 14 residues.

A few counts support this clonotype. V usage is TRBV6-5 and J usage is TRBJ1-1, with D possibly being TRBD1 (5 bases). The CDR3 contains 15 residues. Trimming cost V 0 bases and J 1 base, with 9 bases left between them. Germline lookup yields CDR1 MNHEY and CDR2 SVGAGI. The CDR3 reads CASSYSDQGNTEAFF. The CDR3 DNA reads TGTGCCAGCAGTTACTCGGATCAGGGGAACACTGAAGCTTTCTTT.

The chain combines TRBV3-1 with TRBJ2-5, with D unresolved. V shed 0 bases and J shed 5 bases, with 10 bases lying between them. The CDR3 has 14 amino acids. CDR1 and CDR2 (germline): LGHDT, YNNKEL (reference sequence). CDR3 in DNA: TGTGCCAGCAGCCAAGAACGCTTTCGGGAGACCCAGTACTTC. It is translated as CASSQERFRETQYF.

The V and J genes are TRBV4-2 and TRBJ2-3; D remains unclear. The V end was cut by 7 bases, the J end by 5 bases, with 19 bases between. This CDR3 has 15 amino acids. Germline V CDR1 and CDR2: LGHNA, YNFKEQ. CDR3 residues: CASTPWVGGVDTQYF. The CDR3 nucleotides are TGTGCCAGCACCCCGTGGGTAGGTGGGGTAGATACGCAGTATTTT.

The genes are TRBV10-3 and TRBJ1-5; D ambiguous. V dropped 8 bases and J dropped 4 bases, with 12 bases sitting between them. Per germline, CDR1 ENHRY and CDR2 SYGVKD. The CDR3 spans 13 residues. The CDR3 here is CAIGTDPNQPQHF. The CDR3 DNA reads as TGTGCCATCGGAACGGACCCAAATCAGCCCCAGCATTTT.

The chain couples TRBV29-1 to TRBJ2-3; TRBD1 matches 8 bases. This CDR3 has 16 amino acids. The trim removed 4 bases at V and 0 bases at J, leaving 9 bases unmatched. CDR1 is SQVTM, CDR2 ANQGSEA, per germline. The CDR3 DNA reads TGCAGCGTTGCGCTTTACAGGGGGGCTAGCACAGATACGCAGTATTTT. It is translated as CSVALYRGASTDTQYF.

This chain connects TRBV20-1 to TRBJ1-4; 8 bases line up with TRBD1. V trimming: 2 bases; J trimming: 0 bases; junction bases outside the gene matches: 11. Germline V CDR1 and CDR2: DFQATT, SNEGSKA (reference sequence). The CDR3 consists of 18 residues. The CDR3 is CSARKLRDRSATNEKLFF. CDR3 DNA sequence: TGCAGTGCTAGAAAGCTCCGGGACAGGTCCGCAACTAATGAAAAACTGTTTTTT.

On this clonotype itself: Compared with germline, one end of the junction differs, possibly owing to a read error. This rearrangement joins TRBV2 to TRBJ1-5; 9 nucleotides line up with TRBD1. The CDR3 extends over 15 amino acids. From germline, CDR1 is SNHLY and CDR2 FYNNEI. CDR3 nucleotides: TGTGCCAGCAGGGAAGGACAGGGGCTCGATCAGCCCCAGCATTTT. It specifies CASREGQGLDQPQHF.

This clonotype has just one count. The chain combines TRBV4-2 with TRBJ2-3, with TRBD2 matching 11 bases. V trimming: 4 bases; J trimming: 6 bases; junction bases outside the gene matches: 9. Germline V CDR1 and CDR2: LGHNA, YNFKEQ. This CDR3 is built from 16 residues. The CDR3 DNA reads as TGTGCCAGCAGCCTTGACTCTAGCGGGAGGAGGGATACGCAGTATTTT. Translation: CASSLDSSGRRDTQYF.